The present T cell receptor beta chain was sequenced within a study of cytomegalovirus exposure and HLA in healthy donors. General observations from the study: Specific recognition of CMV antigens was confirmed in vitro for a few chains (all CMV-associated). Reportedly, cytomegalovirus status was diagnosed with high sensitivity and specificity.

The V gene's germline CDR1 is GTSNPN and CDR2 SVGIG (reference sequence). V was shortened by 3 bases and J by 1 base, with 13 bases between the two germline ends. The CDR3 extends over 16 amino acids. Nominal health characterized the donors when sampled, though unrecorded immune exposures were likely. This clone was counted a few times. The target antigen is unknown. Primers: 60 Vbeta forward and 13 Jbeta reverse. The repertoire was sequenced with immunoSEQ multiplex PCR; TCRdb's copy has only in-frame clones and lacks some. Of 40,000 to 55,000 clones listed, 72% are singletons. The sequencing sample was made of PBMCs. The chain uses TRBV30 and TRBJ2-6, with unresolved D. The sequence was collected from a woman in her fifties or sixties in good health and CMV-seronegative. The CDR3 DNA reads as TGTGCCTGGAGCGATTCGAGGTGGTCTGGGGCCAACGTCCTGACTTTC. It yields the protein CAWSDSRWSGANVLTF.